Listed below are T cell receptor beta chains from one sample, sequenced in a study of early stage breast cancer tumors. Sequencing was performed with immunoSEQ multiplex PCR; in TCRdb, only in-frame clones are kept and a portion is missing. The table has 25,000 to 35,000 clones, less than 85% seen once. The specimen was blood. These receptor sequences come from a person between 55 and 69 years old with breast cancer. The CDR3 runs from the conserved cysteine through the conserved F or W. The D gene is left open where the match is weak. Size values are once, few and many counts, or a class for expanded clones, and some rows have none.

cdr3_aa cdr3_nt d_call j_call v_call clone_size
CASSQEGKVGGGTPGRNQPQHF TGCGCCAGCAGCCAAGAAGGCAAGGTTGGTGGAGGGACCCCAGGGCGAAATCAGCCCCAGCATTTT - TRBJ1-5 TRBV4-3 -
CASSGTGINYGYTF TGTGCCAGCAGTGGGACAGGGATTAACTATGGCTACACCTTC TRBD1 TRBJ1-2 TRBV2 -
CASSQYRSEAFF TGTGCCAGCTCGCAATACAGGAGTGAAGCTTTCTTT - TRBJ1-1 TRBV18 -
CASSSSTTGPNYGYTF TGTGCCAGCAGTTCATCCACGACAGGACCTAACTATGGCTACACCTTC - TRBJ1-2 TRBV6-5 few
CASSPGGGGYEQYF TGTGCCAGCAGCCCGGGAGGTGGGGGCTACGAGCAGTACTTC TRBD2 TRBJ2-7 TRBV5-4 few
CASSMGAAYEQYF TGTGCCAGTAGTATGGGGGCAGCGTACGAGCAGTACTTC - TRBJ2-7 TRBV19 -
CASRITPGTSGSYEQYF TGTGCCAGCAGGATAACACCCGGGACTAGCGGTTCCTACGAGCAGTACTTC TRBD2 TRBJ2-7 TRBV27 -
CASSLLAGAYEQYF TGTGCCAGCAGCTTATTAGCGGGGGCCTACGAGCAGTACTTC TRBD2 TRBJ2-7 TRBV7-2 few
CASSPLGAGVGDYNEQFF TGCGCCAGCAGCCCTTTGGGAGCGGGAGTCGGTGACTACAATGAGCAGTTCTTC TRBD2 TRBJ2-1 TRBV4-3 -
CASNSDEKLFF TGTGCCAGCAACTCGGATGAAAAACTGTTTTTT - TRBJ1-4 TRBV28 -
CASSLVGTSASEQFF TGTGCCAGCAGCTTAGTTGGGACTAGCGCCAGTGAGCAGTTCTTC TRBD2 TRBJ2-1 TRBV7-8 -
CASSPRSGVAYNEQFF TGTGCCAGCAGCCCTAGAAGCGGGGTAGCCTACAATGAGCAGTTCTTC TRBD2 TRBJ2-1 TRBV9 -
CAWSVGTSIFEQYF TGTGCCTGGAGTGTGGGGACTAGCATATTCGAGCAGTACTTC TRBD2 TRBJ2-7 TRBV30 -
CASSEIGVTSPLHF TGTGCCAGCAGTGAAATCGGGGTTACTTCACCCCTCCACTTT - TRBJ1-6 TRBV6-1 -
CASSKGDRVMGEAFF TGTGCCAGCAGTAAGGGGGACAGGGTGATGGGAGAAGCTTTCTTT TRBD1 TRBJ1-1 TRBV6-5 once
CTSSPASGTNQETQYF TGCACCAGCAGCCCCGCTAGCGGGACCAACCAAGAGACCCAGTACTTC - TRBJ2-5 TRBV1 -
CASSGGGSSYNEQFF TGTGCCAGCAGCGGGGGCGGAAGCTCCTACAATGAGCAGTTCTTC - TRBJ2-1 TRBV11-3 -
CASSLAGYDSTEQYF TGTGCCAGCAGCTTGGCAGGGTACGATTCCACCGAGCAGTACTTC - TRBJ2-7 TRBV5-6 -
CASSPTSGSVYEQYF TGTGCCAGCAGCCCCACTAGCGGGTCAGTCTACGAGCAGTACTTC TRBD2 TRBJ2-7 TRBV11-2 -
CASRRTGVMGGYTF TGTGCCAGCAGGAGGACAGGGGTTATGGGAGGCTACACCTTC TRBD1 TRBJ1-2 TRBV27 -
CASSLARGNQPQHF TGTGCCAGCAGCTTGGCCCGGGGCAATCAGCCCCAGCATTTT - TRBJ1-5 TRBV5-8 -
CASSEQGSNTEAFF TGTGCCAGCAGCGAACAGGGGAGCAACACTGAAGCTTTCTTT TRBD1 TRBJ1-1 TRBV7-6 once
CASSQKRTGKKRYGYTF TGCGCCAGCAGCCAAAAGAGGACAGGGAAGAAGCGATATGGCTACACCTTC TRBD1 TRBJ1-2 TRBV4-3 -
CASSAVLTANTEAFF TGTGCCAGCAGCGCCGTTCTCACAGCGAACACTGAAGCTTTCTTT - TRBJ1-1 TRBV9 -
CASSAGDTRIF TGTGCCAGCAGTGCAGGGGACACTCGGATCTTC - TRBJ2-7 TRBV6-1 -
CAWSAAVGATIQYF TGTGCCTGGAGTGCCGCGGTTGGGGCAACCATTCAGTACTTC - TRBJ2-4 TRBV30 -
CASSPPVVNTEAFF TGTGCCAGCAGCCCCCCGGTTGTGAACACTGAAGCTTTCTTT - TRBJ1-1 TRBV7-9 -
CATSRDRVPYEQYF TGTGCCACCAGCAGGGACAGGGTCCCCTACGAGCAGTACTTC TRBD1 TRBJ2-7 TRBV15 -
CASSYSGTGGGYTF TGTGCCAGCAGTTATTCCGGGACAGGGGGAGGCTACACCTTC TRBD1 TRBJ1-2 TRBV7-3 -
CASRREETQYF TGTGCCAGTAGGAGGGAAGAGACCCAGTACTTC - TRBJ2-5 TRBV19 many
CASSLSLPDRGTNEQFF TGTGCCAGCAGTTTATCACTCCCGGACAGGGGCACCAATGAGCAGTTCTTC TRBD1 TRBJ2-1 TRBV27 -
CSVRRLAGELEQYF TGCAGCGTTCGGCGACTAGCGGGAGAATTGGAGCAGTACTTC TRBD2 TRBJ2-7 TRBV29-1 -
CAWKSGGRTEAFF TGTGCCTGGAAGTCAGGGGGAAGGACTGAAGCTTTCTTT TRBD1 TRBJ1-1 TRBV30 -
CSVARRGEQFF TGCAGCGTTGCTAGGCGGGGTGAGCAGTTCTTC - TRBJ2-1 TRBV29-1 -